These 11 T cell receptor beta chains came from one sample sequenced in a study of cytomegalovirus exposure and HLA in healthy donors. PCR amplification relied on 60 Vbeta primers (plus 13 Jbeta primers). Some clones are missing from TCRdb's copy, which holds only in-frame ones; the method was immunoSEQ multiplex PCR. This sample carries 130,000 or so clones, 60% to 80% of them seen once, and the ten largest clones take around 4.2%. Material for sequencing was PBMCs. These receptors were collected from a man aged 45-65 years in good health and CMV-seropositive.

This clone appeared a few times. The V and J genes are TRBV4-2 and TRBJ2-2, with 12 bases lining up with TRBD2. V was pared by 1 base and J by 7 bases, with 4 bases of the junction left unmatched. Germline loops: CDR1 LGHNA, CDR2 YNFKEQ. CDR3 length equals 16 residues. CDR3 nucleotides: TGTGCCAGCAGCCAAGGACTAGCGGGAGCGGGCGGGGAGCTGTTTTTT. The encoded protein is CASSQGLAGAGGELFF.

V gene TRBV6-6 combines with J gene TRBJ2-7; D unresolved. The length of the CDR3 is 11 residues. Germline CDR1 and CDR2: MNHNY and SVGAGI (reference sequence). V shed 8 bases and J shed 7 bases, with 12 bases lying between them. As DNA, the CDR3 is TGTGCCAGCGCTATAGCAAGGGAGCAGTACTTC. It is translated as CASAIAREQYF.

The genes are TRBV5-1 and TRBJ1-1, with no clear D. V lost 0 bases and J lost 0, with 6 bases in between. Germline V gene data show CDR1 as SGHRS and CDR2 as YFSETQ. The CDR3 sequence is 14 residues long. CDR3: CASSLVQMNTEAFF. In nucleotides, the CDR3 is TGCGCCAGCAGCTTGGTGCAGATGAACACTGAAGCTTTCTTT.

V and J are TRBV11-3 and TRBJ2-2; TRBD2 might be the D (6 bases). Germline loops: CDR1 SGHNT, CDR2 YENEEA. This CDR3 is built from 15 residues. V was shortened by 3 bases and J by 3 bases, with 11 bases between the two germline ends. As DNA, the CDR3 is TGTGCCAGCAGCTTGGTTGGAGGGCACACCGGGGAGCTGTTTTTT. Protein: CASSLVGGHTGELFF.

This chain uses TRBV5-1 with TRBJ1-4, with TRBD1 matching 12 bases. The V and J ends lost 3 bases and 8 bases, in that order; junction bases with no gene match: 11. CDR3 length equals 17 residues. The germline V gene has CDR1 SGHRS and CDR2 YFSETQ. The CDR3 loop is CASSSNPAGTGGEKLFF. The DNA for the CDR3 is TGCGCCAGCAGCTCAAATCCTGCCGGGACAGGGGGCGAAAAACTGTTTTTT.

This clone appeared once. The rearrangement joins TRBV19 to TRBJ1-1, with a tentative D call TRBD1 (6 bases). Looked up from germline, CDR1 is LNHDA and CDR2 is SQIVND (reference sequence). The CDR3 contains 15 residues. V was clipped by 6 bases and J by 1 base, with 15 bases between them. DNA of the CDR3: TGTGCCAGTAGAAACAGCCCACAGGGGAACACTGAAGCTTTCTTT. It is translated as CASRNSPQGNTEAFF.

The chain recombines TRBV20-1 with TRBJ1-1, with unresolved D. This CDR3 has 10 residues. Trimming left V 0 bases short and J 8 bases short, with 4 bases between. Germline V CDR1 and CDR2: DFQATT, SNEGSKA (reference sequence). DNA for the CDR3: TGCAGTGCTAGAGAACAGGAAGCTTTCTTT. It codes for CSAREQEAFF.

This clone was seen more than once but under ten times. The chain couples TRBV4-1 to TRBJ1-1, with D possibly TRBD1 on 5 matching bases. CDR1 and CDR2 (germline): MGHRA, YSYEKL. The V gene lost 4 bases and the J gene lost 7 bases, with 13 bases spanning the gap. The CDR3 sequence is 13 residues long. The CDR3 bases are TGCGCCAGCAGCCTCACAGGAGACCATGAAGCTTTCTTT. Protein product: CASSLTGDHEAFF.

The chain couples TRBV5-4 to TRBJ2-2; 11 positions match TRBD2. This CDR3 is built from 16 residues. With V trimmed by 1 base and J by 6 bases, 5 bases remained unmatched. Germline V lookup: CDR1 SGHNT, CDR2 YYREEE (reference sequence). This chain's CDR3 is CASSLYSGRAAGELFF. DNA of the CDR3: TGTGCCAGCAGCTTGTATAGCGGGAGGGCCGCCGGGGAGCTGTTTTTT. Full variable domain (rest looked up from reference TRBV5-4 and TRBJ2-2): ETGVTQSPTHLIKTRGQQVTLRCSSQSGHNTVSWYQQALGQGPQFIFQYYREEENGRGNFPPRFSGLQFPNYSSELNVNALELDDSALYLCASSLYSGRAAGELFFGEGSRLTVL.

V is TRBV7-9 and J is TRBJ2-7; 8 bases align to TRBD2. The V segment lost 2 bases and the J segment 2 bases; nucleotides outside the gene matches: 2. The CDR3 is made up of 14 amino acids. Per the germline V gene, CDR1 is SEHNR and CDR2 is FQNEAQ (reference sequence). The CDR3 nucleotides are TGTGCCAGCAGCTTACTCGGGGGGGCCTACGAGCAGTACTTC. This encodes CASSLLGGAYEQYF.

The chain couples TRBV14 to TRBJ1-1; D is unresolved. The CDR3 is made up of 13 amino acids. Germline CDR1 SGHDN, CDR2 FVKESK. Between the trimmed V and J ends, which lost 3 bases and 8 bases, there was a span of 13 bases. This chain's CDR3 is CASSHQAYLEAFF. The CDR3 DNA reads as TGTGCCAGCAGCCACCAAGCCTACCTGGAAGCTTTCTTT.